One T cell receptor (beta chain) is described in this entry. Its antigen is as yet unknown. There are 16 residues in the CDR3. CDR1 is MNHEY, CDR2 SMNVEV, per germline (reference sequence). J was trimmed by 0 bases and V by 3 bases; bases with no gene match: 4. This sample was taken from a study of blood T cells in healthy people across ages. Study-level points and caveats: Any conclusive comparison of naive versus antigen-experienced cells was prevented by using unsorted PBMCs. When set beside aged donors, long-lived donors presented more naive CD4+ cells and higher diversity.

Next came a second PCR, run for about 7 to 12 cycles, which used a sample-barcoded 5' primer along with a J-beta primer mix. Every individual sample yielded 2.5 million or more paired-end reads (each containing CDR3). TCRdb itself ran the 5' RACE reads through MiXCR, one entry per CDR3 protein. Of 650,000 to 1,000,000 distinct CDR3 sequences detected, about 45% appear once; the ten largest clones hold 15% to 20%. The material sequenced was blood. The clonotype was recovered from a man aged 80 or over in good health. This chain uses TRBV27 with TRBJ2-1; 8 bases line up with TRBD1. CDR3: CASSFYRGSSYNEQFF. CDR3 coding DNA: TGTGCCAGCAGTTTTTACAGGGGGAGCTCCTACAATGAGCAGTTCTTC.